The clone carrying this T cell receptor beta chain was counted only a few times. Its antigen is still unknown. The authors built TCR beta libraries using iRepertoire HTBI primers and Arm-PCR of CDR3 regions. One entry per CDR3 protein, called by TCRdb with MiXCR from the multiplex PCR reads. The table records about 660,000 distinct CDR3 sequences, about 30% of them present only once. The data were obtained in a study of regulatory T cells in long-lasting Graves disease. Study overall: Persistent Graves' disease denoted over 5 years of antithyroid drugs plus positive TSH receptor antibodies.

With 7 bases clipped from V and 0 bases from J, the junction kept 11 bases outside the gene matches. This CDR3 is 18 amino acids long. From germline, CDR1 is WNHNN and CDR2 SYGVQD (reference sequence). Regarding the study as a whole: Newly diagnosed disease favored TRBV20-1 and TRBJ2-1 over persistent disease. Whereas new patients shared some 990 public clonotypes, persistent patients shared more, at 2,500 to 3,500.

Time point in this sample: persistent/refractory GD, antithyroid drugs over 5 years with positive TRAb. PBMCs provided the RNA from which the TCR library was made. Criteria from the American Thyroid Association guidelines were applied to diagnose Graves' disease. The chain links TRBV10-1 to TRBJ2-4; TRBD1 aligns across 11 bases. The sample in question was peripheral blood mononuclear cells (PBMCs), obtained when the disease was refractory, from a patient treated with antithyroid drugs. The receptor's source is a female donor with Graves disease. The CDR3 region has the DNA TGCGCCAGCATCGGGACAGGGGGTAACTTACGAGCCAAAAACATTCAGTACTTC. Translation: CASIGTGGNLRAKNIQYF.